One and the same sample provided the 9 T cell receptor beta chains below, sequenced in a study of blood T cell repertoires in COVID-19. TCRdb's table, derived via immunoSEQ multiplex PCR, lists solely in-frame clones and lacks some. The data contain around 100,000 clones, more than 85% of them singletons. Sequenced input: peripheral blood. These receptors were collected from a man aged 25 to 40 in a cohort sampled during active COVID-19.

V usage is TRBV4-3 and J usage is TRBJ1-4; tentative D call: TRBD1 (5 bases). The CDR3 loop spans 18 amino acids. CDR1 and CDR2 from the germline V gene are LGHNA and YSLEER. V lost 0 bases and J lost 8, with 22 bases in between. The chain's CDR3 is CASSQDSPQGRGGEKLFF. The CDR3 region has the DNA TGCGCCAGCAGCCAAGATAGCCCTCAGGGAAGGGGTGGAGAAAAACTGTTTTTT.

This clone was found once. The CDR3 region has the DNA TGTGCCAGCAGTCGGACTAGCGGGGCCTTAGGGCTCAACAATGAGCAGTTCTTC. Amino acids: CASSRTSGALGLNNEQFF. The J gene is TRBJ2-1, the V gene TRBV6-6, with 12 bases aligning to TRBD2. This CDR3 has 18 residues. Trimming cost V 5 bases and J 5 bases; bases outside gene matches: 13. Per germline, CDR1 MNHNY and CDR2 SVGAGI (reference sequence).

The genes are TRBV29-1 and TRBJ2-2; the match to TRBD1 covers 8 bases. Trimming at V came to 6 bases and at J to 1 base, leaving 7 bases not matched to a gene. Germline CDR1 is SQVTM and CDR2 is ANQGSEA. The CDR3 consists of 15 residues. The CDR3 DNA reads TGCAGCGTCAGCACCGGGACAGGGAACACCGGGGAGCTGTTTTTT. It encodes CSVSTGTGNTGELFF.

The J gene is TRBJ2-1, the V gene TRBV9, with 8 nucleotides matching TRBD2. J lost 3 bases, V lost 0 bases, and 2 bases had no gene match. CDR1 is SGDLS, CDR2 YYNGEE, per germline. The CDR3 length is 15 residues. This chain's CDR3 is CASSVEAGVYNEQFF. CDR3 nucleotides: TGTGCCAGCAGCGTAGAAGCGGGGGTCTACAATGAGCAGTTCTTC. Filled out from reference TRBV9 and TRBJ2-1, the complete variable domain reads DSGVTQTPKHLITATGQRVTLRCSPRSGDLSVYWYQQSLDQGLQFLIQYYNGEERAKGNILERFSAQQFPDLHSELNLSSLELGDSALYFCASSVEAGVYNEQFFGPGTRLTVL.

The rearrangement uses TRBV7-2 and TRBJ2-1; the D is unclear. This CDR3 spans 15 amino acids. V lost 2 bases and J lost 6, with 14 bases in between. Germline V lookup: CDR1 SGHTA, CDR2 FQGNSA. CDR3 bases: TGTGCCAGCAGCTTATCCTCCCAATTAGTCAATGAGCAGTTCTTC. This encodes CASSLSSQLVNEQFF.

V gene TRBV5-1 combines with J gene TRBJ1-2; maybe TRBD1 (5 bases). Trimming stripped 0 bases from V and 4 bases from J, with 10 bases between. The germline V gene encodes CDR1 SGHRS and CDR2 YFSETQ. The CDR3 extends over 14 amino acids. The DNA for the CDR3 is TGCGCCAGCAGCTTGGCGGAGGGGAGCTATGGCTACACCTTC. Protein: CASSLAEGSYGYTF.

The rearrangement joins TRBV12-5 to TRBJ2-5; 8 bases match TRBD1. This CDR3 has 13 amino acids. Trimming cost V 7 bases and J 4 bases; bases outside gene matches: 5. CDR1 is LGHNT, CDR2 FRNRAP, per germline. The CDR3 loop reads CASAFRGPETQYF. CDR3 nucleotides: TGTGCTAGTGCCTTCAGGGGGCCAGAGACCCAGTACTTC.

This clone has just one count. V and J are TRBV9 and TRBJ2-3, with 16 bases that match TRBD2. CDR3 length: 16 amino acids. V shed 3 bases, J shed 5 bases, and the junction held 3 bases outside the gene matches. Per the germline V gene, CDR1 is SGDLS and CDR2 is YYNGEE. The CDR3 sequence: CASSEGLAGGIDTQYF. DNA of the CDR3: TGTGCCAGCAGCGAGGGACTAGCGGGGGGGATAGATACGCAGTATTTT.

The chain is built from TRBV6-5 and TRBJ2-7; TRBD2 aligns across 7 bases. CDR3 length: 13 residues. Germline CDR1 and CDR2: MNHEY and SVGAGI. J lost 6 bases, V lost 8 bases, and 10 bases had no gene match. This chain's CDR3 is CASGTGGGREQYF. CDR3 bases: TGTGCCAGCGGGACGGGGGGAGGCCGCGAGCAGTACTTC.